This T cell receptor beta chain was sequenced for a study of breast tumors, draining lymph nodes, adjacent tissues. At least ten counts were recorded for this clonotype. Antigen unknown. From the multiplex PCR reads, TCRdb called clonotypes with MiXCR, one entry per CDR3 protein. Here the sample spans 100,000 to 150,000 distinct CDR3 sequences, roughly 21% being singletons. Breast cancer patients provided tissue from their axillary draining lymph nodes. Notes on the study in general: Compared with lymph nodes, tumors were less diverse; compared with nontumor tissue, more. Data fit most tumor T cells coming from lymph node, expanding in tumor.

The CDR3 loop spans 12 amino acids. Germline V gene data show CDR1 as SEHNR and CDR2 as FQNEAQ (reference sequence). V dropped 8 bases and J dropped 2 bases, with 9 bases sitting between them. The TCR was taken from a female donor with breast cancer. Some clones in this sample may be carry-over from other donors' samples. The chain has TRBV7-9 and TRBJ1-2; unclear D gene. The sample consisted of axillary lymph node tissue. CDR3 sequence (DNA): TGTGCCAGCCAAGGGCCCAACTATGGCTACACCTTC. Residues: CASQGPNYGYTF.